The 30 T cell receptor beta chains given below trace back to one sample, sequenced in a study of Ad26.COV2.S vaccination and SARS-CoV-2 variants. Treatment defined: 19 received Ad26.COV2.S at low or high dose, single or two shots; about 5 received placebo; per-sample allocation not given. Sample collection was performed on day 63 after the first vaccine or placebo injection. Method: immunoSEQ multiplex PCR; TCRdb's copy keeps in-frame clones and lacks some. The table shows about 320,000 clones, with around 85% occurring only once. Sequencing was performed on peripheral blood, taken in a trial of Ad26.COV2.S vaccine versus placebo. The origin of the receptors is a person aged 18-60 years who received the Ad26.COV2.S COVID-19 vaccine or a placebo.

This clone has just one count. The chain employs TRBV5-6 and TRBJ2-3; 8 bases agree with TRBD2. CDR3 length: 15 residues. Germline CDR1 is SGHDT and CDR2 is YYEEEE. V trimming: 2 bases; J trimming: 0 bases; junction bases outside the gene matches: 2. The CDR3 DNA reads TGTGCCAGCAGCTTCGGGACTAGAAGCACAGATACGCAGTATTTT. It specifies CASSFGTRSTDTQYF.

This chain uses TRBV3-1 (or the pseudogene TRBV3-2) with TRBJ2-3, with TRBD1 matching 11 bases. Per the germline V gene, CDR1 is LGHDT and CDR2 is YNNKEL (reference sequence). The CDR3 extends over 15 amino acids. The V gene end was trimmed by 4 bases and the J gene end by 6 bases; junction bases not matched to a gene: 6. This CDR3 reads CASSLRTGGSDTQYF. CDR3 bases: TGTGCCAGCAGCCTCAGGACAGGGGGCAGTGATACGCAGTATTTT.

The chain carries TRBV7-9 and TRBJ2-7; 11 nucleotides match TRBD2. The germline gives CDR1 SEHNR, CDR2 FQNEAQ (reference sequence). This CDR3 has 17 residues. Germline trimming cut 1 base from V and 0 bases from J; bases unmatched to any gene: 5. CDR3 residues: CASSLDTSGGASYEQYF. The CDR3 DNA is TGTGCCAGCAGCTTAGATACTAGCGGGGGCGCCTCCTACGAGCAGTACTTC.

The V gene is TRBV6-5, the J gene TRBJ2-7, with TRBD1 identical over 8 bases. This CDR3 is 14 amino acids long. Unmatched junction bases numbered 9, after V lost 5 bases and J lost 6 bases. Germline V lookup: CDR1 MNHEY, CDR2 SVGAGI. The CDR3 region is CASSPRTGTGEQYF. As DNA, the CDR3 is TGTGCCAGCAGTCCCCGGACAGGGACTGGCGAGCAGTACTTC.

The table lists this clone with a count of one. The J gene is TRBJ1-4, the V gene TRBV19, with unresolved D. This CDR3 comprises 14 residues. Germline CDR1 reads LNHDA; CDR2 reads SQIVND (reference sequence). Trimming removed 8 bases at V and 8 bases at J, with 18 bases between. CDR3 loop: CASQVGGGSEKLFF. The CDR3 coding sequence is TGTGCCAGTCAAGTAGGTGGCGGGAGCGAAAAACTGTTTTTT.

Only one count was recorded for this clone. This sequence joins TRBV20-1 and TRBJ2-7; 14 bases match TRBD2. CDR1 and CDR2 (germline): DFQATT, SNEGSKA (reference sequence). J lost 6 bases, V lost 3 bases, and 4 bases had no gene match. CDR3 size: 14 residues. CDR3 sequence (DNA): TGCAGTGCTAGTCAGGGGACTAGCGGGGGCGAGCAGTACTTC. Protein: CSASQGTSGGEQYF.

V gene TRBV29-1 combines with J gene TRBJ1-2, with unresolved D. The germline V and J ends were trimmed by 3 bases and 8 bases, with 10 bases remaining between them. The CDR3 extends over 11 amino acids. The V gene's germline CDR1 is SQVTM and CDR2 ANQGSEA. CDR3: CSVDEYRGYTF. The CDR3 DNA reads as TGCAGCGTTGATGAGTACAGAGGCTACACCTTC.

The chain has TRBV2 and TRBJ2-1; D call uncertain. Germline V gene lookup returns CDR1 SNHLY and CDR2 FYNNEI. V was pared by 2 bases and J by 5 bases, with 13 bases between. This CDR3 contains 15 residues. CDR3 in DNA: TGTGCCAGCAGTGAATGGTGGGCGGTGGACAATGAGCAGTTCTTC. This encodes CASSEWWAVDNEQFF.

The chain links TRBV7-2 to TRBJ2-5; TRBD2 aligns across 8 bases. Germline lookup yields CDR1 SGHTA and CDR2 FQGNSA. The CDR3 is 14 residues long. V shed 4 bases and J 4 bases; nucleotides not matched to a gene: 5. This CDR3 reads CASSSSGGGETQYF. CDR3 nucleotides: TGTGCCAGCAGCTCCAGCGGGGGCGGAGAGACCCAGTACTTC. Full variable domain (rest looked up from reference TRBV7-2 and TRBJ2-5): GAGVSQSPSNKVTEKGKDVELRCDPISGHTALYWYRQSLGQGLEFLIYFQGNSAPDKSGLPSDRFSAERTGGSVSTLTIQRTQQEDSAVYLCASSSSGGGETQYFGPGTRLLVL.

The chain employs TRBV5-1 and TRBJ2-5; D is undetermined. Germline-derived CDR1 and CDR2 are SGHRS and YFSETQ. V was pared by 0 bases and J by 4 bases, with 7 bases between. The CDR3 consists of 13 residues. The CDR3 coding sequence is TGCGCCAGCAGCTTGGTTGGCGGAGAGACCCAGTACTTC. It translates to CASSLVGGETQYF.

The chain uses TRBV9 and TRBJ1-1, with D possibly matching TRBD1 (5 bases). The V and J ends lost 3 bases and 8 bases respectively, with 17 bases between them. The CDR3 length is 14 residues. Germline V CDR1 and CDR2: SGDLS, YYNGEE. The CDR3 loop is CASSAYPGSVEAFF. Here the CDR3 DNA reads TGTGCCAGCAGCGCGTACCCAGGGTCCGTCGAAGCTTTCTTT.

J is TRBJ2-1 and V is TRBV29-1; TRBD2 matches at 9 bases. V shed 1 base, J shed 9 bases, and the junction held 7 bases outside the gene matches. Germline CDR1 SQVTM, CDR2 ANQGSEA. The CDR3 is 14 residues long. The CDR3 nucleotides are TGCAGCGTTGAAGGCGCGGGGGGGCTAAGTGAGCAGTTCTTC. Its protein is CSVEGAGGLSEQFF.

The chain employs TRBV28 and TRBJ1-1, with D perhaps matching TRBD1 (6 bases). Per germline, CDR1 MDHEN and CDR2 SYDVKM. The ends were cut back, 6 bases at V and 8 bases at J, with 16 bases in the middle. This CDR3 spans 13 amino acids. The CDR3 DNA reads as TGTGCCAGCAGGCCAGGGGTGGGGGTAGAAGCTTTCTTT. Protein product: CASRPGVGVEAFF.

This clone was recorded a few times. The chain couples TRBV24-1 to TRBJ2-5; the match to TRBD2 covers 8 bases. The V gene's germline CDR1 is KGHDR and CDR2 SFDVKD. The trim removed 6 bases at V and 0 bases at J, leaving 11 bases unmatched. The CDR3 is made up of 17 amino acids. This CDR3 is CATSSSAGGSYQETQYF. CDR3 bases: TGTGCCACCAGTTCTTCGGCGGGGGGCTCGTACCAAGAGACCCAGTACTTC.

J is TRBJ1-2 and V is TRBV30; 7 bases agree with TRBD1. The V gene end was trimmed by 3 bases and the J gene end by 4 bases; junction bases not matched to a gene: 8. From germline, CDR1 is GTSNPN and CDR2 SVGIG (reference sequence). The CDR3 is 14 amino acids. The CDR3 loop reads CAWRRDRSGYGYTF. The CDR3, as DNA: TGTGCCTGGAGAAGGGACAGATCTGGCTATGGCTACACCTTC.

The chain's CDR3 is CASSLTGSTGELFF. In DNA, the CDR3 is TGCGCCAGCAGCTTGACAGGGTCCACCGGGGAGCTGTTTTTT. The chain joins TRBV5-1 to TRBJ2-2, with D perhaps matching TRBD1 (6 bases). The length of the CDR3 is 14 residues. CDR1 and CDR2 (germline): SGHRS, YFSETQ. The germline V and J ends were trimmed by 1 base and 4 bases, with 8 bases remaining between them.

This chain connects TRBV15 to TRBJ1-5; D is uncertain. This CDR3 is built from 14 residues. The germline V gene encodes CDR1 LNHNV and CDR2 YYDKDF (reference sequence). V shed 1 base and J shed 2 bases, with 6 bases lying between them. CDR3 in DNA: TGTGCCACCAGCAGAGGTCGGCGCAATCAGCCCCAGCATTTT. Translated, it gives CATSRGRRNQPQHF. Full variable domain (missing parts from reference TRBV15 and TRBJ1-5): DAMVIQNPRYQVTQFGKPVTLSCSQTLNHNVMYWYQQKSSQAPKLLFHYYDKDFNNEADTPDNFQSRRPNTSFCFLDIRSPGLGDTAMYLCATSRGRRNQPQHFGDGTRLSIL.

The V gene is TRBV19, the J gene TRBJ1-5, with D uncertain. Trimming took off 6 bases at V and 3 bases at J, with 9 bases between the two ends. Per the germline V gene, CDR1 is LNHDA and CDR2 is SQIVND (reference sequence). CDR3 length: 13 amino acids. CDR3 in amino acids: CASSGSPNQPQHF. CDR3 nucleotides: TGTGCCAGTAGCGGATCCCCCAATCAGCCCCAGCATTTT.

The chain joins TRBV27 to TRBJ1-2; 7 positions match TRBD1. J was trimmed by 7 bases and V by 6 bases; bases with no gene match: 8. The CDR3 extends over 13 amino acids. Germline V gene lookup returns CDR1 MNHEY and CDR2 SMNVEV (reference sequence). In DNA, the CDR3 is TGTGCCAGCAGCGACAGGGCGTCCGGTGGCTACACCTTC. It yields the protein CASSDRASGGYTF.

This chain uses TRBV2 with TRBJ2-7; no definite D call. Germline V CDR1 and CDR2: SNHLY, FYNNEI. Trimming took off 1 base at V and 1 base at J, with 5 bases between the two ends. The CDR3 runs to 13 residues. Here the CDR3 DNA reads TGTGCCAGCAGTGAAGAAGGTTCCTACGAGCAGTACTTC. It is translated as CASSEEGSYEQYF.

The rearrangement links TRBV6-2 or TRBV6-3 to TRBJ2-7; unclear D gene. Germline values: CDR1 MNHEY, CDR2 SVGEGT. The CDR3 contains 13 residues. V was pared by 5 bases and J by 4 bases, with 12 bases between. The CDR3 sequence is CASSDFSEYEQYF. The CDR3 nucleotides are TGTGCCAGCAGTGATTTTTCGGAATACGAGCAGTACTTC.

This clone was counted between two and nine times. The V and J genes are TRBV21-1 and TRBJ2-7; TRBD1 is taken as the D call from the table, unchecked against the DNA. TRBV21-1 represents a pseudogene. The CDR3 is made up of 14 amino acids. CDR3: CASSNTARDYEQYF. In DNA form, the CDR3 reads TGTGCCAGCAGCAATACTGCCAGGGACTACGAGCAGTACTTC.

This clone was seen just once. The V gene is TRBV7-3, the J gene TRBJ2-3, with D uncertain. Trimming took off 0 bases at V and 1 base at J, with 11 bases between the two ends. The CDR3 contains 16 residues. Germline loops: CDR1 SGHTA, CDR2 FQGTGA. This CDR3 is CASSLTTGSGTDTQYF. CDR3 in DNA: TGTGCCAGCAGCTTAACTACGGGTTCAGGCACAGATACGCAGTATTTT.

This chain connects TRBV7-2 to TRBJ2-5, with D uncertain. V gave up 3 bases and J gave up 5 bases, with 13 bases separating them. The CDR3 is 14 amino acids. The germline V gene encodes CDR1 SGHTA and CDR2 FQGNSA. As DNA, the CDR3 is TGTGCCAGCAGCTTCAGCCGGGCTTCGGAGACCCAGTACTTC. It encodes CASSFSRASETQYF.

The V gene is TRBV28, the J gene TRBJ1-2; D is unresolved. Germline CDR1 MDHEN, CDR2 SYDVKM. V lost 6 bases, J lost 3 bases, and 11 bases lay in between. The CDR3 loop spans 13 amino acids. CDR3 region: CASSQDGYYGYTF. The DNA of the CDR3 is TGTGCCAGCAGCCAAGACGGTTACTATGGCTACACCTTC.

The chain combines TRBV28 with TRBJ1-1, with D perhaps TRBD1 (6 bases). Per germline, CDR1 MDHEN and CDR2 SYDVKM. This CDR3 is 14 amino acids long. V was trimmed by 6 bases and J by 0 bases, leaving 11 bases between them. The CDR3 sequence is CASRQGQLNTEAFF. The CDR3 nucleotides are TGTGCCAGCAGACAAGGACAGCTGAACACTGAAGCTTTCTTT.

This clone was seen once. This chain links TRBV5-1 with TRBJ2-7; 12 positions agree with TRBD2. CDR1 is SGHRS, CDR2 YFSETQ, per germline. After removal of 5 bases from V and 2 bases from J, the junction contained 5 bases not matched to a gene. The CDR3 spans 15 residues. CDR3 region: CASRNLAGGTYEQYF. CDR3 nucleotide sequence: TGCGCCAGCAGGAACCTAGCGGGGGGGACCTACGAGCAGTACTTC.

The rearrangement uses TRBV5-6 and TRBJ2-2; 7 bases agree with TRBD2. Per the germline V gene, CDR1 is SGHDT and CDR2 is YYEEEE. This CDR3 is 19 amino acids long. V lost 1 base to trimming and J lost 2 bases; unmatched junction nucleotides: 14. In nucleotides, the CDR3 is TGTGCCAGCAGCTTGTTGGCGGGTCGTTCGGGGGGAAACACCGGGGAGCTGTTTTTT. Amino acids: CASSLLAGRSGGNTGELFF.

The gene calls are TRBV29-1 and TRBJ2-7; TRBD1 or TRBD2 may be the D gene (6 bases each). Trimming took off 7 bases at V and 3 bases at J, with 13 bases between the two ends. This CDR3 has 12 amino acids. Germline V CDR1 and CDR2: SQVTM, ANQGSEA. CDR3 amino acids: CSAEAGHYEQYF. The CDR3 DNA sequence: TGCAGCGCCGAGGCGGGACACTACGAGCAGTACTTC.

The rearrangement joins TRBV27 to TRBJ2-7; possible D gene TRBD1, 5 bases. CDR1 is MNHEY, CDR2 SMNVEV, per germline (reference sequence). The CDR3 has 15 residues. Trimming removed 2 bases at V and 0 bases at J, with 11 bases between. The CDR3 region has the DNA TGTGCCAGCAGTTTACAGGGCCCCACCTCCTACGAGCAGTACTTC. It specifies CASSLQGPTSYEQYF.